The T cell receptor beta chain described here comes from a study of CD8 T cells in Susac syndrome. Background on the study: Active disease was present in over 5 of the sequenced Susac syndrome patients, whereas fewer than ten of them were in remission. Study-level results: Where Susac syndrome CD4+ T cell repertoires were concerned, no clonal expansion was evident.

Germline-derived CDR1 and CDR2 are MGHRA and YSYEKL. The CDR3 covers 15 residues. V was clipped by 3 bases and J by 4 bases; unmatched bases: 5. TCR beta was sequenced from blood CD8+ and CD4+ T cells. TEMRA cells were FACS-enriched, and CD8+ and CD4+ T cells were isolated negatively. With random hexamers, reverse transcription was performed on about 0.5 to 1 ug of RNA. In TCRdb, the immunoSEQ multiplex PCR reads were re-called with MiXCR into one record per CDR3 protein. The sample includes some 180,000 distinct CDR3 sequences, about 93% seen only once; the top ten take 0.099%. For this clonotype: Its antigen is currently unknown.

This chain joins TRBV4-1 and TRBJ2-2; the match to TRBD2 covers 7 bases. The sequenced sample was CD4+ T cells from PBMCs. This sequence was found in a human donor with Susac syndrome. CDR3 sequence (DNA): TGCGCCAGCAGCCATGGGAGGGAGGTCACCGGGGAGCTGTTTTTT. It is translated as CASSHGREVTGELFF.